Listed below are T cell receptor beta chains from one sample, sequenced in a study of blood T cells in healthy people across ages. One entry per CDR3 protein results from TCRdb running MiXCR on the 5' RACE reads. The sample has some 780,000 distinct CDR3 sequences; about 61% are singletons. The specimen was blood. These receptors were obtained from a man between 40 and 49 years old in good health. The CDR3 runs from the conserved cysteine through the conserved F or W. The order of the fields is clone size, V gene, D gene, J gene, CDR3 protein, CDR3 DNA. A D gene is named only where the DNA matches it firmly. Size values are once, few and many counts, or a class for expanded clones, and some rows have none.

NA	TRBV7-2	NA	TRBJ2-3	CASSLLGPADTQYF	TGTGCCAGCAGCTTACTCGGGCCAGCGGATACGCAGTATTTT
NA	TRBV7-3	TRBD1	TRBJ2-7	CASSPQTGGGGEQYF	TGTGCCAGCAGCCCCCAGACAGGGGGAGGGGGCGAGCAGTACTTC
few	TRBV9	TRBD2	TRBJ2-3	CASSFRTSGGADTQYF	TGTGCCAGCAGCTTCCGCACTAGCGGGGGTGCAGATACGCAGTATTTT
once	TRBV27	NA	TRBJ2-2	CASSLYGGEGTGELFF	TGTGCCAGCAGTTTATACGGGGGCGAAGGCACCGGGGAGCTGTTTTTT
few	TRBV2	NA	TRBJ1-2	CASSDVLNGYTF	TGTGCCAGCAGTGACGTTTTGAATGGCTACACCTTC
NA	TRBV27	NA	TRBJ1-1	CASSFGRTATEAFF	TGTGCCAGCAGTTTCGGTAGGACAGCAACTGAAGCTTTCTTT
NA	TRBV20-1	TRBD2	TRBJ2-5	CSAISGDGKETQYF	TGCAGTGCCATTAGCGGGGATGGTAAAGAGACCCAGTACTTC
once	TRBV21-1	NA	TRBJ1-4	CASTRGWEKLFF	TGTGCCAGCACCAGGGGCTGGGAAAAACTGTTTTTT
NA	TRBV12-3/TRBV12-4	NA	TRBJ1-6	CASSLKGVSNSPLHF	TGTGCCAGCAGTTTAAAGGGGGTCTCTAATTCACCCCTCCACTTT
NA	TRBV5-1	NA	TRBJ2-6	CASSLEGPGGANVLTF	TGCGCCAGCAGCTTAGAGGGGCCCGGGGGGGCCAACGTCCTGACTTTC
NA	TRBV29-1	NA	TRBJ2-1	CSTRDNGGEQFF	TGCAGCACCCGGGACAACGGAGGTGAGCAGTTCTTC
NA	TRBV29-1	NA	TRBJ2-5	CSVDRQETQYF	TGCAGCGTTGACAGGCAAGAGACCCAGTACTTC
NA	TRBV21-1	NA	TRBJ2-5	CASSNKWTPGLAGVWETQYF	TGTGCCAGCAGCAACAAATGGACACCGGGACTAGCGGGAGTATGGGAGACCCAGTACTTC
NA	TRBV28	NA	TRBJ2-6	CASSSGQISGANVLTF	TGTGCCAGCAGTTCCGGACAGATCTCTGGGGCCAACGTCCTGACTTTC
few	TRBV7-2	TRBD1	TRBJ2-2	CASSLTGANTGELFF	TGTGCCAGCAGCCTGACAGGGGCGAACACCGGGGAGCTGTTTTTT
NA	TRBV28	TRBD1	TRBJ2-7	CASFGHGQGAGEEAQYF	TGTGCCAGCTTTGGCCATGGACAGGGGGCTGGAGAAGAGGCCCAGTACTTC
few	TRBV7-9	NA	TRBJ2-4	CASSLVPNKRGIQYF	TGTGCCAGCAGCTTAGTGCCCAATAAACGCGGCATTCAGTACTTC
few	TRBV10-3	NA	TRBJ1-1	CAISDDRSMNTEAFF	TGTGCCATCAGTGATGACCGAAGCATGAACACTGAAGCTTTCTTT
many	TRBV2	TRBD1	TRBJ1-2	CASSATTGRGYTF	TGTGCCAGCAGTGCCACGACAGGGCGCGGCTACACCTTC
NA	TRBV15	TRBD2	TRBJ2-3	CATSRARSGVADTQYF	TGTGCCACCAGCAGAGCCCGTAGCGGGGTGGCAGATACGCAGTATTTT
few	TRBV29-1	NA	TRBJ2-1	CSVGGGGLYNEQFF	TGCAGCGTCGGAGGCGGAGGACTTTACAATGAGCAGTTCTTC
NA	TRBV7-9	NA	TRBJ2-1	CASSIRQLMDNEQFF	TGTGCCAGCAGCATACGACAGCTTATGGACAATGAGCAGTTCTTC
NA	TRBV4-1	NA	TRBJ2-7	CASSQVKEQYNEQYF	TGCGCCAGCAGCCAAGTAAAGGAACAGTACAATGAGCAGTACTTC
NA	TRBV7-2	TRBD2	TRBJ2-7	CASSFTGGRALLGEQYF	TGTGCCAGCAGCTTTACTGGCGGGAGGGCCCTCTTAGGCGAGCAGTACTTC
few	TRBV7-9	NA	TRBJ1-1	CASSLAWGGTEAFF	TGTGCCAGCAGCTTAGCTTGGGGAGGGACTGAAGCTTTCTTT
NA	TRBV20-1	NA	TRBJ2-1	CSARGGGTAYNEQFF	TGCAGTGCTAGGGGGGGTGGGACAGCTTACAATGAGCAGTTCTTC
NA	TRBV9	TRBD1	TRBJ1-4	CASSVGTGHNEKLFF	TGTGCCAGCAGCGTGGGGACAGGCCATAATGAAAAACTGTTTTTT
NA	TRBV11-1	TRBD2	TRBJ2-5	CASSLPTSGGQETQYF	TGTGCCAGCAGCCTCCCGACTAGCGGGGGACAAGAGACCCAGTACTTC
NA	TRBV9	NA	TRBJ1-4	CASSSPGGLYEKLFF	TGTGCCAGCAGCTCCCCCGGGGGATTATATGAAAAACTGTTTTTT
few	TRBV7-8	TRBD2	TRBJ2-7	CASSLSGASGRAVEQYF	TGTGCCAGCAGCTTATCAGGCGCTAGCGGGAGGGCCGTCGAGCAGTACTTC
NA	TRBV5-1	NA	TRBJ2-1	CASSLGGRISYEQFF	TGCGCCAGCAGCTTAGGGGGAAGAATAAGTTATGAGCAGTTCTTC
few	TRBV3-1	NA	TRBJ1-2	CASSVEEGGMYYGYTF	TGTGCCAGCAGCGTGGAAGAGGGTGGTATGTACTATGGCTACACCTTC
NA	TRBV29-1	NA	TRBJ1-6	CSVDTGNNSPLHF	TGCAGCGTTGATACAGGCAATAATTCACCCCTCCACTTT
NA	TRBV7-9	NA	TRBJ2-1	CASSRTVEVNEQFF	TGTGCCAGCAGTCGGACAGTTGAGGTTAATGAGCAGTTCTTC
NA	TRBV10-3	NA	TRBJ2-1	CAIFDVSGHDVQFF	TGTGCCATCTTCGACGTGTCTGGGCACGATGTGCAGTTCTTC
NA	TRBV7-3	TRBD2	TRBJ2-1	CASSQLSGGRAEQFF	TGTGCCAGCAGTCAGTTATCGGGGGGGCGTGCTGAGCAGTTCTTC
NA	TRBV7-2	NA	TRBJ2-7	CASSPRRGIYEQYF	TGTGCCAGCAGCCCCCGGAGGGGTATTTACGAGCAGTACTTC
NA	TRBV18	NA	TRBJ1-5	CASSPQGKGQPQHF	TGTGCCAGCTCACCTCAGGGAAAGGGTCAGCCCCAGCATTTT
NA	TRBV7-2	TRBD1	TRBJ1-5	CASSLDRDRPQHF	TGTGCCAGCAGCTTAGACCGGGACAGGCCCCAGCATTTT
many	TRBV7-2	NA	TRBJ1-5	CASSLPNQPQHF	TGCGCCAGCAGCCTACCTAATCAGCCCCAGCATTTT